This T cell receptor (beta chain) was found in a study of T cell responses to AZD1222 COVID-19 vaccine. The repertoire was sequenced with immunoSEQ multiplex PCR; TCRdb's copy has only in-frame clones and lacks some. The sample carries 100,000 to 150,000 clones, approximately 90% recorded once. The V and J ends lost 10 bases and 4 bases respectively, with 13 bases between them. Germline V gene lookup returns CDR1 SNHLY and CDR2 FYNNEI. There are 12 residues in the CDR3. This chain joins TRBV2 and TRBJ1-2, with a weak D call TRBD1 (6 bases). The clonotype originates from an adult in good health. Here the sequenced sample was peripheral blood, taken on day 0 of MenACWY control vaccination. The CDR3 DNA is TGTGCCACCTCCACAGGGACCTATGGCTACACCTTC. This sequence encodes CATSTGTYGYTF.